This is a list of T cell receptor beta chains from one sample in a study of control samples from healthy donors and cancer patients. Sequencing used immunoSEQ multiplex PCR; TCRdb keeps in-frame clones, though not all of them. Among tens of thousands of clones listed, 85% to 90% were seen once. Sequencing was carried out using blood. These TCRs come from a man aged 50 or older in good health. CDR3s include the opening cysteine and the closing phenylalanine or tryptophan. The D gene is left open where the match is weak. Clone size appears in some rows only: once, few, many, or a class for an expanded clone.

d_call	v_call	j_call	clone_size	cdr3_aa	cdr3_nt
.	TRBV3-1/TRBV3-2	TRBJ1-5	.	CASSPRGGNQPQHF	TGTGCCAGCAGCCCCCGGGGGGGGAATCAGCCCCAGCATTTT
TRBD1	TRBV2	TRBJ2-7	.	CASSLVGGQGRPSSYEQYF	TGTGCCAGCAGTCTAGTAGGGGGACAGGGGAGGCCAAGCTCCTACGAGCAGTACTTC
.	TRBV3-1/TRBV3-2	TRBJ1-1	.	CASSQPGADTEAFF	TGTGCCAGCAGCCAACCCGGGGCGGACACTGAAGCTTTCTTT
TRBD1	TRBV6-1	TRBJ2-3	once	CASSEPGTGLADTQYF	TGTGCCAGCAGTGAACCCGGGACAGGGCTCGCAGATACGCAGTATTTT
.	TRBV10-3	TRBJ1-2	.	CAISEREMTAKFGYTF	TGTGCCATCAGTGAGCGGGAGATGACAGCAAAGTTTGGCTACACCTTC
TRBD1	TRBV5-8	TRBJ1-4	.	CASSGGTEDEKLFF	TGTGCCAGCAGCGGGGGGACAGAAGATGAAAAACTGTTTTTT
.	TRBV5-4	TRBJ2-7	few	CASSPTILSGATYEQYF	TGTGCCAGCAGCCCGACCATCCTGTCGGGCGCCACCTACGAGCAGTACTTC
.	TRBV9	TRBJ2-7	.	CASSPSLRGPSYEQYF	TGTGCCAGCAGCCCCTCCCTTAGGGGACCCTCCTACGAGCAGTACTTC
.	TRBV6-1	TRBJ1-1	.	CASSDQGNTEAFF	TGTGCCAGCAGTGACCAGGGGAACACTGAAGCTTTCTTT
TRBD1	TRBV28	TRBJ2-7	.	CASMDSGTAYEQYF	TGTGCCAGCATGGATTCCGGGACAGCATACGAGCAGTACTTC
.	TRBV6-4	TRBJ1-1	.	CASSLLMNTEAFF	TGTGCCAGCAGCCTTCTCATGAACACTGAAGCTTTCTTT
TRBD1	TRBV5-5	TRBJ2-6	.	CASSPGTESSGANVLTF	TGTGCCAGCAGCCCCGGGACAGAGAGCTCTGGGGCCAACGTCCTGACTTTC
.	TRBV6-5	TRBJ1-5	.	CASSNSDGSNQPQHF	TGTGCCAGCAGTAATTCGGACGGAAGCAATCAGCCCCAGCATTTT
TRBD2	TRBV18	TRBJ2-3	medium-sized	CASSPIAGKSDTQYF	TGTGCCAGCTCACCTATAGCGGGGAAGTCAGATACGCAGTATTTT
.	TRBV2	TRBJ2-5	few	CASSEMGRSQETQYF	TGTGCCAGCAGTGAAATGGGCAGGAGCCAAGAGACCCAGTACTTC
.	TRBV10-3	TRBJ1-6	.	CAISDRGQGIGNSPLHF	TGTGCCATCAGTGATCGTGGGCAGGGAATTGGGAATTCACCCCTCCACTTT
.	TRBV28	TRBJ1-5	.	CASSLYRAINQPQHF	TGTGCCAGCAGTTTATATAGAGCTATCAATCAGCCCCAGCATTTT
.	TRBV2	TRBJ2-6	.	CASMRVLSGANVLTF	TGTGCCAGCATGAGAGTCTTGTCTGGGGCCAACGTCCTGACTTTC
TRBD2	TRBV10-2	TRBJ2-1	.	CASSEGLAGEGNEQFF	TGCGCCAGCAGTGAGGGTTTAGCGGGGGAAGGCAATGAGCAGTTCTTC
.	TRBV6-5	TRBJ2-3	.	CASGSSTDTQYF	TGTGCCAGCGGAAGTAGCACAGATACGCAGTATTTT
.	TRBV5-1	TRBJ2-5	.	CASSFGYPQETQYF	TGCGCCAGCAGCTTTGGCTATCCCCAAGAGACCCAGTACTTC
.	TRBV29-1	TRBJ2-7	.	CSVEDRVGYEQYF	TGCAGCGTTGAAGACAGGGTTGGGTACGAGCAGTACTTC